This entry lists 32 T cell receptor beta chains sequenced from one sample in a study of blood T cell repertoires in COVID-19. Using immunoSEQ multiplex PCR, the repertoire was profiled, and TCRdb retains in-frame clones only, with some absent. Of some 490,000 clones listed, more than 85% are singletons. The material sequenced was PBMCs or T cells enriched from blood (not recorded which). The receptors originated from a woman aged 60-75 years who had recovered from COVID-19.

The CDR3 coding sequence is TGTGCCAGCAGCTCCCGGACACTGGATGAAAAACTGTTTTTT. It yields the protein CASSSRTLDEKLFF. The J gene is TRBJ1-4, the V gene TRBV7-9; D is perhaps TRBD1 (5 bases). The CDR3 covers 14 residues. Trimming shortened V by 4 bases and J by 6 bases, and 12 bases separated the two germline ends. CDR1 is SEHNR and CDR2 is FQNEAQ in the germline V gene (reference sequence).

This chain uses TRBV3-1 (or the pseudogene TRBV3-2) with TRBJ1-6; TRBD1 agrees at 8 bases. The junction had 9 bases not matched to a gene; V was cut back by 4 bases and J by 10 bases. CDR1 is LGHDT and CDR2 is YNNKEL in the germline V gene (reference sequence). The CDR3 is made up of 15 amino acids. The CDR3 loop is CASSPQTGVPSPLHF. The CDR3 bases are TGTGCCAGCAGCCCCCAGACAGGGGTTCCATCACCCCTCCACTTT.

The chain is built from TRBV19 and TRBJ1-4; D is unclear. CDR1 LNHDA and CDR2 SQIVND come from the germline V gene (reference sequence). Trimming took 3 bases from V and 0 from J, leaving 8 bases between them. The CDR3 runs 15 residues. The CDR3 DNA sequence: TGTGCCAGTAGTATCGGTGGAGCAACTAATGAAAAACTGTTTTTT. It encodes CASSIGGATNEKLFF.

The gene calls are TRBV7-6 and TRBJ2-3; D uncertain. Between the trimmed V and J ends, which lost 2 bases and 2 bases, there was a span of 14 bases. This CDR3 region has 16 residues. Germline CDR1 reads SGHVS; CDR2 reads FNYEAQ. CDR3 in DNA: TGTGCCAGCAGCTTAAGCCCTAGGATTAACACAGATACGCAGTATTTT. This gives the protein CASSLSPRINTDTQYF. The full variable domain, in which reference TRBV7-6 and TRBJ2-3 provide the parts outside the CDR3, is GAGVSQSPRYKVTKRGQDVALRCDPISGHVSLYWYRQALGQGPEFLTYFNYEAQQDKSGLPNDRFSAERPEGSISTLTIQRTEQRDSAMYRCASSLSPRINTDTQYFGPGTRLTVL.

The CDR3 DNA is TGTGCCAGTACCCCCAGACCCGGGGACTATGGCTACACCTTC. Amino acids: CASTPRPGDYGYTF. The chain couples TRBV19 to TRBJ1-2; D is ambiguous. CDR1 LNHDA and CDR2 SQIVND come from the germline V gene (reference sequence). The V end was cut by 7 bases, the J end by 3 bases, with 15 bases between. The CDR3 covers 14 residues.

J is TRBJ2-5 and V is TRBV2, with 10 bases matching TRBD1. This CDR3 is 14 amino acids long. Germline lookup yields CDR1 SNHLY and CDR2 FYNNEI. V trimming: 7 bases; J trimming: 4 bases; junction bases outside the gene matches: 6. CDR3 in amino acids: CASTRQGAPETQYF. The CDR3 DNA is TGTGCCAGCACCCGACAGGGGGCCCCAGAGACCCAGTACTTC. Variable domain in full (rest from reference TRBV2 and TRBJ2-5): EPEVTQTPSHQVTQMGQEVILRCVPISNHLYFYWYRQILGQKVEFLVSFYNNEISEKSEIFDDQFSVERPDGSNFTLKIRSTKLEDSAMYFCASTRQGAPETQYFGPGTRLLVL.

The V and J genes are TRBV19 and TRBJ2-2; a possible D gene is TRBD2 (5 bases). The CDR3 extends over 16 amino acids. In germline, CDR1 is LNHDA, CDR2 SQIVND (reference sequence). V lost 6 bases to trimming and J lost 6 bases, with 20 bases between them. Here the CDR3 DNA reads TGTGCCAGTAGCCCACGTGACGCGCCCGGGGCCGGGGAGCTGTTTTTT. Its protein is CASSPRDAPGAGELFF.

The chain links TRBV6-6 to TRBJ1-2; no reliable D call. V lost 6 bases to trimming and J lost 4 bases, with 12 bases between them. The CDR3 loop spans 13 amino acids. Germline CDR1 and CDR2: MNHNY and SVGAGI (reference sequence). The CDR3 region is CASSETLGYGYTF. The CDR3 bases are TGTGCCAGCAGCGAGACACTTGGCTATGGCTACACCTTC.

Comments on this clone: This specimen includes other DNA sequences encoding the same CDR3. The chain recombines TRBV2 with TRBJ2-5; D is undetermined. CDR1 and CDR2 from the germline V gene are SNHLY and FYNNEI. Trimming stripped 1 base from V and 2 bases from J, with 5 bases between. CDR3 size: 13 residues. The CDR3 DNA sequence: TGTGCCAGCAGTGAAGGGCAGCAAGAGACCCAGTACTTC. This sequence encodes CASSEGQQETQYF.

The chain links TRBV25-1 to TRBJ2-7; 9 bases agree with TRBD2. In germline, CDR1 is MGHDK, CDR2 SYGVNS. Unmatched junction bases numbered 3, after V lost 4 bases and J lost 5 bases. This CDR3 has 13 residues. As DNA, the CDR3 is TGTGCCAGCAGTGTCGGACTAGCGAACGAGCAGTACTTC. Translation: CASSVGLANEQYF.

The J gene is TRBJ2-3, the V gene TRBV4-2; TRBD2 agrees at 10 bases. Trimming took 0 bases from V and 1 from J; bases not matched to a gene: 13. The CDR3 has 20 residues. Germline values: CDR1 LGHNA, CDR2 YNFKEQ. In nucleotides, the CDR3 is TGTGCCAGCAGCCAAGATGGGTCTAGCGGGGGCATGATCGGCACAGATACGCAGTATTTT. This translates into CASSQDGSSGGMIGTDTQYF.

This clone was seen only once. The chain couples TRBV9 to TRBJ2-7; tentative D call: TRBD2 (6 bases). V was pared by 2 bases and J by 4 bases, with 16 bases between. Germline-derived CDR1 and CDR2 are SGDLS and YYNGEE. CDR3 length equals 15 residues. The CDR3 sequence: CASSVAIGGGYEQYF. The CDR3 DNA sequence: TGTGCCAGCAGCGTCGCCATAGGTGGGGGGTACGAGCAGTACTTC.

This clone came up a few times. The chain joins TRBV29-1 to TRBJ2-2; D is ambiguous. This CDR3 region has 11 residues. V was pared by 7 bases and J by 2 bases, with 5 bases between. The V gene's germline CDR1 is SQVTM and CDR2 ANQGSEA. The CDR3 nucleotides are TGCAGCGGGCAAAACACCGGGGAGCTGTTTTTT. It is translated as CSGQNTGELFF.

This chain joins TRBV18 and TRBJ2-1, with D tentatively TRBD1 (5 bases). V lost 5 bases to trimming and J lost 12 bases, with 20 bases between them. This CDR3 has 14 amino acids. The V gene's germline CDR1 is KGHSH and CDR2 LQKENI. In DNA, the CDR3 is TGTGCCAGCTCATTTGAACAAGGGGCGGAACGGCAGTTCTTC. Protein product: CASSFEQGAERQFF.

This clone was seen just once. The junction departs from germline at one end; a sequencing error may be responsible. The rearrangement uses TRBV7-7 and TRBJ2-2; D is possibly TRBD1 (5 bases). The CDR3 runs 17 residues. Germline values: CDR1 SSHAT, CDR2 FNYEAQ (reference sequence). The CDR3 sequence is CASSSLRGNSVTGELFF. The DNA of the CDR3 is TGTGCTAGCAGCTCATTAAGGGGCAATTCCGTGACCGGGGAGCTGTTTTTT.

The chain couples TRBV9 to TRBJ2-7, with 7 bases aligning to TRBD2. This CDR3 region has 14 residues. The V and J ends lost 4 bases and 4 bases, in that order; junction bases with no gene match: 8. The V gene's germline CDR1 is SGDLS and CDR2 YYNGEE. CDR3 bases: TGTGCCAGCAGCCGGAGCGGGGCCCCATACGAGCAGTACTTC. Encoded protein: CASSRSGAPYEQYF. The entire variable domain, with the rest obtained from reference TRBV9 and TRBJ2-7, is as follows: DSGVTQTPKHLITATGQRVTLRCSPRSGDLSVYWYQQSLDQGLQFLIQYYNGEERAKGNILERFSAQQFPDLHSELNLSSLELGDSALYFCASSRSGAPYEQYFGPGTRLTVT.

This clone was recorded only once. The CDR3, as DNA: TGTGCCAGCAAAGGGGTAGGCTTTCAGCCCCAGCATTTT. Protein: CASKGVGFQPQHF. The chain uses TRBV6-5 and TRBJ1-5, with D possibly TRBD1 on 5 matching bases. CDR3 length: 13 amino acids. Trimming removed 7 bases from V and 6 bases from J, with 13 bases in between. The V gene's germline CDR1 is MNHEY and CDR2 SVGAGI.

This chain uses TRBV3-1 (or the pseudogene TRBV3-2) with TRBJ2-3; 7 nucleotides agree with TRBD2. V gave up 3 bases and J gave up 9 bases; unmatched junction bases: 6. CDR3 length equals 13 residues. Per germline, CDR1 LGHDT and CDR2 YNNKEL (reference sequence). This chain's CDR3 is CASSHGMGGTQYF. The CDR3 DNA follows: TGTGCCAGCAGCCACGGAATGGGGGGGACGCAGTATTTT.

The V and J genes are TRBV5-1 and TRBJ2-3; D perhaps matches TRBD1 (6 bases). Germline assignment: CDR1 SGHRS and CDR2 YFSETQ. The ends were cut back, 4 bases at V and 1 base at J, with 13 bases in the middle. This CDR3 comprises 15 residues. For the CDR3, the DNA is TGCGCCAGCAGCGGACAGATCCTTCGCACAGATACGCAGTATTTT. Protein: CASSGQILRTDTQYF.

V gene TRBV2 combines with J gene TRBJ1-6, with a weak D call TRBD1 (5 bases). Trimming took 11 bases from V and 7 from J, leaving 15 bases between them. Per the germline V gene, CDR1 is SNHLY and CDR2 is FYNNEI. This CDR3 has 13 residues. CDR3 nucleotide sequence: TGTGCCGGAATCGCGACAGAAAATTCACCCCTCCACTTT. As protein: CAGIATENSPLHF.

The chain recombines TRBV2 with TRBJ2-1; 8 nucleotides agree with TRBD1. The CDR3 loop spans 15 amino acids. J was trimmed by 8 bases and V by 5 bases; bases with no gene match: 11. The V gene's germline CDR1 is SNHLY and CDR2 FYNNEI. The CDR3 DNA follows: TGTGCCAGCAGTAAAAGACGACAGGGGACGGATGAGCAGTTCTTC. Its protein product is CASSKRRQGTDEQFF.

In regard to this clone: The junction departs from germline at one end; a sequencing error may be responsible. As DNA, the CDR3 is TGTGCCCCCAGTCGGGGGTTCAAGCCTGGGGAGCTGTTTTTT. It is translated as CAPSRGFKPGELFF. This chain connects TRBV24-1 to TRBJ2-2; TRBD2 is a possible D gene (6 bases). Germline lookup yields CDR1 KGHDR and CDR2 SFDVKD. The CDR3 totals 14 residues.

The chain combines TRBV7-9 with TRBJ2-2; perhaps TRBD1 as D (5 bases). Germline CDR1 reads SEHNR; CDR2 reads FQNEAQ (reference sequence). V was shortened by 3 bases and J by 5 bases, with 10 bases between the two germline ends. The length of the CDR3 is 14 residues. For the CDR3, the DNA is TGTGCCAGCAGCTTTAGACAGAATACCGGGGAGCTGTTTTTT. Translated: CASSFRQNTGELFF.

This clone came up once. The V gene is TRBV7-2, the J gene TRBJ1-4; D perhaps matches TRBD1 (6 bases). V was pared by 5 bases and J by 7 bases, with 14 bases between. Germline assignment: CDR1 SGHTA and CDR2 FQGNSA. The CDR3 runs to 14 residues. The CDR3 sequence is CASSLQGWGEKLFF. The CDR3, as DNA: TGTGCCAGCAGCCTACAGGGCTGGGGTGAAAAACTGTTTTTT.

The chain has TRBV20-1 and TRBJ1-4; 7 bases are shared with TRBD1. This CDR3 has 13 amino acids. Germline trimming cut 3 bases from V and 3 bases from J; bases unmatched to any gene: 1. The V gene's germline CDR1 is DFQATT and CDR2 SNEGSKA (reference sequence). CDR3 in amino acids: CSASGQANEKLFF. The CDR3 region has the DNA TGCAGTGCTAGTGGACAGGCTAATGAAAAACTGTTTTTT.

V usage is TRBV6-1 and J usage is TRBJ2-5, with 10 bases lining up with TRBD2. This CDR3 is 17 amino acids long. Germline V gene lookup returns CDR1 MNHNS and CDR2 SASEGT. Trimming at V came to 2 bases and at J to 4 bases, leaving 10 bases not matched to a gene. The CDR3 DNA reads as TGTGCCAGCAGTGAATTCAGCGGGGGGGCCCCCTCAGAGACCCAGTACTTC. Translating gives CASSEFSGGAPSETQYF.

The J gene is TRBJ2-5, the V gene TRBV12-5; maybe TRBD2 (6 bases). V lost 1 base, J lost 2 bases, and 17 bases lay in between. The CDR3 consists of 17 residues. CDR1 and CDR2 (germline): LGHNT, FRNRAP. For the CDR3, the DNA is TGTGCTAGTGGTTTGGGACTCGGGACTTTGCTTCAAGAGACCCAGTACTTC. This codes for CASGLGLGTLLQETQYF.

V usage is TRBV15 and J usage is TRBJ2-5; no reliable D call. V dropped 5 bases and J dropped 5 bases, with 9 bases sitting between them. CDR3 length equals 12 residues. Germline V gene lookup returns CDR1 LNHNV and CDR2 YYDKDF (reference sequence). The CDR3 coding sequence is TGTGCCACCAGCGAATTGGGCGAGACCCAGTACTTC. Residues: CATSELGETQYF.

Comments on this clone: Other nucleotide sequences from this sample produce the same CDR3. The V call is TRBV5-6, the J call TRBJ1-2, with D unresolved. V was clipped by 4 bases and J by 5 bases, with 9 bases between them. There are 12 residues in the CDR3. Germline lookup yields CDR1 SGHDT and CDR2 YYEEEE. The CDR3 is CASSPTGYGYTF. DNA for the CDR3: TGTGCCAGCAGCCCGACGGGATATGGCTACACCTTC.

V gene TRBV5-8 combines with J gene TRBJ2-7; D perhaps matches TRBD2 (5 bases). The V and J ends lost 4 bases and 2 bases respectively, with 10 bases between them. Germline V CDR1 and CDR2: SGHTS, YDEGEE. The CDR3 is 13 amino acids. CDR3 DNA sequence: TGTGCCAGCAGCCGACTAATGGCCTACGAGCAGTACTTC. Amino acids: CASSRLMAYEQYF. The entire variable domain, with the rest obtained from reference TRBV5-8 and TRBJ2-7, is as follows: EAGVTQSPTHLIKTRGQQATLRCSPISGHTSVYWYQQALGLGLQFLLWYDEGEERNRGNFPPRFSGRQFPNYSSELNVNALELEDSALYLCASSRLMAYEQYFGPGTRLTVT.

The chain combines TRBV5-1 with TRBJ1-2; D not resolved. The V gene lost 4 bases and the J gene lost 2 bases, with 12 bases spanning the gap. Germline CDR1 SGHRS, CDR2 YFSETQ. The CDR3 is 14 residues long. The CDR3 region is CASSALQWNYGYTF. Here the CDR3 DNA reads TGCGCCAGCAGCGCCCTCCAGTGGAACTATGGCTACACCTTC.

The chain has TRBV20-1 and TRBJ1-2; the D is unclear. The germline gives CDR1 DFQATT, CDR2 SNEGSKA (reference sequence). V was shortened by 7 bases and J by 7 bases, with 13 bases between the two germline ends. The CDR3 runs to 11 residues. The CDR3 region has the DNA TGCAGTGTCGCAGGAGGGCCTGGCTACACCTTC. It yields the protein CSVAGGPGYTF.